Detailed here is one TCR beta chain. These data originate in a study of T cell responses to AZD1222 COVID-19 vaccine. The CDR3 sequence is 15 residues long. Germline CDR1 and CDR2: MNHEY and SVGAGI. V lost 9 bases and J 0 bases, leaving 15 bases between the germline ends. Whether given at about 4 or about 12 weeks, second doses were pooled. Some clones are missing from TCRdb's copy, which holds only in-frame ones; the method was immunoSEQ multiplex PCR. The top ten clones hold over 12% of a sample with under 140,000 clones, roughly 89% of them seen once. The clonotype originates from an adult who received the AZD1222 COVID-19 vaccine. The rearrangement links TRBV6-5 to TRBJ1-3; D gene uncertain. Source: peripheral blood, taken 28 days after the second AZD1222 dose. CDR3 loop: CASTRESFSGNTIYF. The CDR3 bases are TGTGCCAGTACTAGGGAGTCGTTCTCTGGAAACACCATATATTTT.